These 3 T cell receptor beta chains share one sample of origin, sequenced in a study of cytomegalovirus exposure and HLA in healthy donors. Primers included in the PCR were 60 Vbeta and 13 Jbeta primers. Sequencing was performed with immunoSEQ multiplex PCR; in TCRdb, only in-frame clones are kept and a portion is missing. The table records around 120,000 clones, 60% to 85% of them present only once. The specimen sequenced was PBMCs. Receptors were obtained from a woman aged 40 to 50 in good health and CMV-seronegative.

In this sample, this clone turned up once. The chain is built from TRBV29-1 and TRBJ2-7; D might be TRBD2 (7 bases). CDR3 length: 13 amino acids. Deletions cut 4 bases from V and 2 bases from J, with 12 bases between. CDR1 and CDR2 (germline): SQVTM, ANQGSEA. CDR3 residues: CSVGEGGAYEQYF. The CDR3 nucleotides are TGCAGCGTTGGGGAGGGGGGGGCCTACGAGCAGTACTTC.

Here the CDR3 DNA reads TGTGCCAGCGCCCTTGCGGACCGGGGTTTTCCCCTCCACTTT. Amino acid sequence: CASALADRGFPLHF. This rearrangement joins TRBV5-8 to TRBJ1-6; D gene ambiguous. Trimming shortened V by 7 bases and J by 13 bases, and 21 bases separated the two germline ends. CDR1 and CDR2 (germline): SGHTS, YDEGEE. CDR3 length: 14 amino acids.

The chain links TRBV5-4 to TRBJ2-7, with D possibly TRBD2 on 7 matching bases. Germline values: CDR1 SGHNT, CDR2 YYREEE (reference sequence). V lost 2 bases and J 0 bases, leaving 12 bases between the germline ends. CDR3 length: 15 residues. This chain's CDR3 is CASSLTRGPSYEQYF. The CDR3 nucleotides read TGTGCCAGCAGCTTAACGCGGGGGCCCTCCTACGAGCAGTACTTC. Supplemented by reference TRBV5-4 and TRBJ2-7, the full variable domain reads ETGVTQSPTHLIKTRGQQVTLRCSSQSGHNTVSWYQQALGQGPQFIFQYYREEENGRGNFPPRFSGLQFPNYSSELNVNALELDDSALYLCASSLTRGPSYEQYFGPGTRLTVT.